The 2 T cell receptor beta chains in this list originate from one sample, sequenced in a study of blood T cell repertoires in COVID-19. Some clones are missing from TCRdb's copy, which holds only in-frame ones; the method was immunoSEQ multiplex PCR. Of roughly 250,000 clones in the sample, 75% to 90% were seen once. Sequencing used peripheral blood. The receptors were sampled from a man aged 25 to 40 with acute or convalescent COVID-19.

This chain uses TRBV3-1 (or the pseudogene TRBV3-2) with TRBJ1-1; 9 positions match TRBD1. This CDR3 region has 16 residues. Germline assignment: CDR1 LGHDT and CDR2 YNNKEL (reference sequence). Trimming took 9 bases from V and 3 from J; bases not matched to a gene: 14. CDR3 sequence reads: CARVLGQGGRDTEAFF. CDR3 nucleotides: TGTGCCAGAGTGTTGGGACAGGGCGGAAGGGACACTGAAGCTTTCTTT.

Notes on this clone: At one of its ends the junction is not consistent with the germline gene, which may arise from a read error. The chain recombines TRBV7-7 with TRBJ2-3, with 10 bases identical to TRBD2. The germline V gene has CDR1 SSHAT and CDR2 FNYEAQ (reference sequence). The CDR3 loop spans 15 amino acids. The CDR3 DNA reads TGTGCTAGCAGTCATCAAGCGGGGGGGCTAGATACGCAGTATTTT. This codes for CASSHQAGGLDTQYF.